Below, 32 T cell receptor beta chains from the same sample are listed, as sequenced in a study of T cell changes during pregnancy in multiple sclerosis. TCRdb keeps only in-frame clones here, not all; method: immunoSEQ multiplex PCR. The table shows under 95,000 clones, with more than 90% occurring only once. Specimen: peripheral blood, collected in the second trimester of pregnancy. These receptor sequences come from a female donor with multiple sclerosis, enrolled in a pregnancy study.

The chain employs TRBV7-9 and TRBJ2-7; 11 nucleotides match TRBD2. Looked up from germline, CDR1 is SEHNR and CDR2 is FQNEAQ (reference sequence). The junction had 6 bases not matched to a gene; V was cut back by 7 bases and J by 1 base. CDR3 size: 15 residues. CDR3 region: CASIDSGRGSYEQYF. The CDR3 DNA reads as TGTGCCAGCATCGATAGCGGGAGGGGTTCCTACGAGCAGTACTTC.

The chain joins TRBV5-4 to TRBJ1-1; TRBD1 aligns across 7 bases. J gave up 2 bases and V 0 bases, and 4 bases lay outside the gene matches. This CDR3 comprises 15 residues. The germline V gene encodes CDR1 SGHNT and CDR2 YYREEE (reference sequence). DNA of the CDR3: TGTGCCAGCAGCTTGGAGACAGGGAGAAACACTGAAGCTTTCTTT. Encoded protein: CASSLETGRNTEAFF.

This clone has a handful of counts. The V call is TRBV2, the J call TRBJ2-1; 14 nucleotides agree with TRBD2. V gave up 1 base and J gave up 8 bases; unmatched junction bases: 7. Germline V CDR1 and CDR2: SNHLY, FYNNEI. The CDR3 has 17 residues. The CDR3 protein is CASSEGGLAGAWDEQFF. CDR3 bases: TGTGCCAGCAGTGAAGGGGGACTAGCGGGAGCTTGGGATGAGCAGTTCTTC.

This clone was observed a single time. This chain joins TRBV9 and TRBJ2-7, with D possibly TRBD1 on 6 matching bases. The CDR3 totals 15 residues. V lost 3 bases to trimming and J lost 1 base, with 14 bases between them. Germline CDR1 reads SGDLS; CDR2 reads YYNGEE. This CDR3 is CASSAQGTPSYEQYF. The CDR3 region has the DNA TGTGCCAGCAGCGCACAGGGTACCCCTTCCTACGAGCAGTACTTC.

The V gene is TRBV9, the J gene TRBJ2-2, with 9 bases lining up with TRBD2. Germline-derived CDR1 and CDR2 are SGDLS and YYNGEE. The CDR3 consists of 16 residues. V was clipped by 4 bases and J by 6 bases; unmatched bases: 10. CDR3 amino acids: CASSSGGTSFPGELFF. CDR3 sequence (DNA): TGTGCCAGCAGCTCTGGGGGGACTAGCTTTCCCGGGGAGCTGTTTTTT.

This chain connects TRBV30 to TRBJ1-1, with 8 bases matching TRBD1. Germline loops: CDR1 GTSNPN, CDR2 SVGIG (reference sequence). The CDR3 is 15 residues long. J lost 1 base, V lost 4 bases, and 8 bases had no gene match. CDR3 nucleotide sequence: TGTGCCTGGACGAAAAGGGACAGGTCGAACACTGAAGCTTTCTTT. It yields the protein CAWTKRDRSNTEAFF.

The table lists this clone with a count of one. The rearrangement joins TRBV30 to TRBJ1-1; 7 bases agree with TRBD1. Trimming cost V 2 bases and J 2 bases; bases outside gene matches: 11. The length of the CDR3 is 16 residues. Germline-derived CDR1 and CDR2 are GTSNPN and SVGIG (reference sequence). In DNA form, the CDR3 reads TGTGCCTGGAGTCAACAGGGGATGGGGATAAACACTGAAGCTTTCTTT. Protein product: CAWSQQGMGINTEAFF.

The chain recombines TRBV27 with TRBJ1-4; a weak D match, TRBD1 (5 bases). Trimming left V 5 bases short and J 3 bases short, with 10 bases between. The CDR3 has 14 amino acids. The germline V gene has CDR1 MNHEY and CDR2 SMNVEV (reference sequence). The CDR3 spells CASSRGPSNEKLFF. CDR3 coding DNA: TGTGCCAGCAGTAGGGGTCCCTCTAATGAAAAACTGTTTTTT.

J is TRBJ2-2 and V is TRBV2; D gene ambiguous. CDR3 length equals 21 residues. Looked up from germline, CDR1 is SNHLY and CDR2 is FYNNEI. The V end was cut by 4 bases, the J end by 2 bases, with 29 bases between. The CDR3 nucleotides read TGTGCCAGCAGTGTTCGGGTTCTTGGAGAAGTCCAAGACTTTAACACCGGGGAGCTGTTTTTT. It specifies CASSVRVLGEVQDFNTGELFF.

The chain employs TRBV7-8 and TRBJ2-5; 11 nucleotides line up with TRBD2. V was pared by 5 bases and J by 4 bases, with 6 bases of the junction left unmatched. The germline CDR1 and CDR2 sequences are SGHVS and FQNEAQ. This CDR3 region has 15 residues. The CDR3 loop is CASSILAGVAETQYF. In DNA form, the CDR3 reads TGTGCCAGCAGCATACTAGCGGGAGTAGCAGAGACCCAGTACTTC.

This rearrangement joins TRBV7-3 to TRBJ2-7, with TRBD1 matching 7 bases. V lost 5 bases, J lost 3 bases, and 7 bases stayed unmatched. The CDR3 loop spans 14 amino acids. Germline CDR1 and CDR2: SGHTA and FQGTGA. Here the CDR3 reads CASSGGQDRYEQYF. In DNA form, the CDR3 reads TGTGCCAGCAGCGGCGGACAGGACCGCTACGAGCAGTACTTC.

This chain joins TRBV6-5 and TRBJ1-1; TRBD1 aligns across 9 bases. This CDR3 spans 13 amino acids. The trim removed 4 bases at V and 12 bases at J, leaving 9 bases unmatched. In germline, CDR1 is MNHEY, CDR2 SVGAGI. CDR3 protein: CASSWDREMKTFF. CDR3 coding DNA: TGTGCCAGCAGTTGGGACAGGGAAATGAAGACTTTCTTT.

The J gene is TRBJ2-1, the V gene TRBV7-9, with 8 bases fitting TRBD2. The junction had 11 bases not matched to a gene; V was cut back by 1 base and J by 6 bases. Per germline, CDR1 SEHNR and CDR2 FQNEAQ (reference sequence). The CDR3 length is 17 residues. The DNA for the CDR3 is TGTGCCAGCAGCTTAGGGAATCTAGCCGGGAGGGCCAATGAGCAGTTCTTC. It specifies CASSLGNLAGRANEQFF. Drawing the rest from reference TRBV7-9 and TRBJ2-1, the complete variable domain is DTGVSQNPRHKITKRGQNVTFRCDPISEHNRLYWYRQTLGQGPEFLTYFQNEAQLEKSRLLSDRFSAERPKGSFSTLEIQRTEQGDSAMYLCASSLGNLAGRANEQFFGPGTRLTVL.

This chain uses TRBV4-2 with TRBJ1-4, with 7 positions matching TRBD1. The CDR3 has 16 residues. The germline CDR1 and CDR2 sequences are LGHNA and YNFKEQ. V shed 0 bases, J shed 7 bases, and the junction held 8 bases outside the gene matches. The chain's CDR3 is CASSQESRTGIEKLFF. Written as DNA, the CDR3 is TGTGCCAGCAGCCAAGAAAGTAGGACAGGTATTGAAAAACTGTTTTTT.

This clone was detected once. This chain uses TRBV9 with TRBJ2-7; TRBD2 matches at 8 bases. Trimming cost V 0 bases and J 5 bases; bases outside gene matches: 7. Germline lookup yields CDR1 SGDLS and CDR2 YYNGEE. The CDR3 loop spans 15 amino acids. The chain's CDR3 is CASSVASGRFDEQYF. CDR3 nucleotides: TGTGCCAGCAGCGTAGCTAGCGGGCGATTCGACGAGCAGTACTTC.

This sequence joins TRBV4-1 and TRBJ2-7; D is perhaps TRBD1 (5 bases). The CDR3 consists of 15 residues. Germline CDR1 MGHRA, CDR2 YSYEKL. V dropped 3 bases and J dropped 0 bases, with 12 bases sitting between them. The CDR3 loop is CASSQLQEISYEQYF. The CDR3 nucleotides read TGCGCCAGCAGCCAGTTACAGGAGATCTCCTACGAGCAGTACTTC.

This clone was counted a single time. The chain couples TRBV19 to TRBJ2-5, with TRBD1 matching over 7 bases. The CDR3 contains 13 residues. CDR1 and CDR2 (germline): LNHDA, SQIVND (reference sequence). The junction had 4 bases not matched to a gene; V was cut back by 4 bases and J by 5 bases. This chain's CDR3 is CASSRQGYETQYF. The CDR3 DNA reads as TGTGCCAGTAGTAGACAGGGTTACGAGACCCAGTACTTC.

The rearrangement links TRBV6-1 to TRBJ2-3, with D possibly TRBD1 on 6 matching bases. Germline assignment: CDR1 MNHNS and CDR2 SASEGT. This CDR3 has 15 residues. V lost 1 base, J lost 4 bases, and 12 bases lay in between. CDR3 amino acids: CASSEDWGRADTQYF. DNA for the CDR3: TGTGCCAGCAGTGAAGACTGGGGGCGCGCAGATACGCAGTATTTT.

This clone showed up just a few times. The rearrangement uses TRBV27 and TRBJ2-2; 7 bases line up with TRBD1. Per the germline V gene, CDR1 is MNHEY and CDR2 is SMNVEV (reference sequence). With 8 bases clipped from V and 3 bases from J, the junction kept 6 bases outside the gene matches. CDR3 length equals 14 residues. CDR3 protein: CASGTETYTGELFF. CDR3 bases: TGTGCCAGCGGGACAGAAACTTACACCGGGGAGCTGTTTTTT.

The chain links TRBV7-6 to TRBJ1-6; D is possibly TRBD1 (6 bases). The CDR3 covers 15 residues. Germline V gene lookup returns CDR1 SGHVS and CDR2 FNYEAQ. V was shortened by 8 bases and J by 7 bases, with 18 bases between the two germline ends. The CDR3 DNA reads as TGTGCCAGCGCCCAAAGGGACACCAAAAATTCACCCCTCCACTTT. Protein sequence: CASAQRDTKNSPLHF.

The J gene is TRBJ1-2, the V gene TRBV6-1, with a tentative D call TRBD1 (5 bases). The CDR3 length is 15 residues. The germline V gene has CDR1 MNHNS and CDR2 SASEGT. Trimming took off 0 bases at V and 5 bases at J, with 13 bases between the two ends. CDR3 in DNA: TGTGCCAGCAGTGAAGCGGGCGGGGGTGGGTATGGCTACACCTTC. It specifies CASSEAGGGGYGYTF.

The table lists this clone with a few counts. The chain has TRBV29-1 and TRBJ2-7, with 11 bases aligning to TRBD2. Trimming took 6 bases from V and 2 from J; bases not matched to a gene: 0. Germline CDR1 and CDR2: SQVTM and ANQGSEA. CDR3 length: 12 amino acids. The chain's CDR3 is CSVTSGTYEQYF. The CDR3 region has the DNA TGCAGCGTGACTAGCGGGACCTACGAGCAGTACTTC.

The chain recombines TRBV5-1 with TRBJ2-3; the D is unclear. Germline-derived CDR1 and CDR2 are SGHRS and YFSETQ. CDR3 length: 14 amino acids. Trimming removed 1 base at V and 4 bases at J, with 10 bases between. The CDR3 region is CASSLLENPDTQYF. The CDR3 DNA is TGCGCCAGCAGCTTGCTCGAGAACCCAGATACGCAGTATTTT.

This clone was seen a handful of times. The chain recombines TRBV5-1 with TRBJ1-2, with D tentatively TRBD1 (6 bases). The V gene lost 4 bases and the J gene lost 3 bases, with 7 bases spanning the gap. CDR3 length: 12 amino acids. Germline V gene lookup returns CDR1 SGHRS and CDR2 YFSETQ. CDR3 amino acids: CASSPGDYGYTF. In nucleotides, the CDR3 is TGCGCCAGCAGCCCAGGGGACTATGGCTACACCTTC. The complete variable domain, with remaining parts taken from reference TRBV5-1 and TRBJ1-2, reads KAGVTQTPRYLIKTRGQQVTLSCSPISGHRSVSWYQQTPGQGLQFLFEYFSETQRNKGNFPGRFSGRQFSNSRSEMNVSTLELGDSALYLCASSPGDYGYTFGSGTRLTVV.

CDR3 nucleotide sequence: TGTGCCAGCAGTACTCCAGGGTACGGTTCACCCCTCCACTTT. This gives the protein CASSTPGYGSPLHF. The chain combines TRBV2 with TRBJ1-6; perhaps TRBD1 as D (5 bases). CDR1 and CDR2 (germline): SNHLY, FYNNEI. Trimming removed 5 bases from V and 9 bases from J, with 14 bases in between. This CDR3 comprises 14 residues.

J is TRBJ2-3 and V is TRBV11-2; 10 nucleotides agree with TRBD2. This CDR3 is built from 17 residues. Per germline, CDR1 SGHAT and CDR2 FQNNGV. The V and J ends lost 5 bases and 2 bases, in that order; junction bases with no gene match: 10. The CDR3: CASSPRIAGGITDTQYF. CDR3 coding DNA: TGTGCCAGCAGCCCCCGAATAGCGGGAGGAATCACAGATACGCAGTATTTT.

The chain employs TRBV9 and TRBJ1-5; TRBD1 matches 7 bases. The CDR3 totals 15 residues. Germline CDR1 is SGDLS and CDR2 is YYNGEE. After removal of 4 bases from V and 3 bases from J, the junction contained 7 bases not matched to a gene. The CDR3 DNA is TGTGCCAGCAGCCCTCGGACAGGTTACAATCAGCCCCAGCATTTT. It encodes CASSPRTGYNQPQHF.

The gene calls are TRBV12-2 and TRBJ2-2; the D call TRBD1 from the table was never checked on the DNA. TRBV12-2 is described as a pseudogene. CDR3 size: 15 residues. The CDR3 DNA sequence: TGTGCAAGTCGCCGGGACAGGGGCGACACCGGGGAGCTGTTTTTT. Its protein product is CASRRDRGDTGELFF.

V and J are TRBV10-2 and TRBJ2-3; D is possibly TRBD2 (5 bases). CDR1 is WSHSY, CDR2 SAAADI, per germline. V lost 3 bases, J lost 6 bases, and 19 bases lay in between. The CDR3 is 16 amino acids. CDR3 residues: CASSDSSRAGGDTQYF. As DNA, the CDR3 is TGCGCCAGCAGTGATAGTTCGAGGGCGGGTGGCGATACGCAGTATTTT.

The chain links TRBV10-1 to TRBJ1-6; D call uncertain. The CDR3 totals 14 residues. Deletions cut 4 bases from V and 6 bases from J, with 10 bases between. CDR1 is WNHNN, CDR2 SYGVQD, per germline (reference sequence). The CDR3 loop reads CASSAEPTNSPLHF. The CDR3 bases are TGCGCCAGCAGTGCTGAGCCAACTAATTCACCCCTCCACTTT.

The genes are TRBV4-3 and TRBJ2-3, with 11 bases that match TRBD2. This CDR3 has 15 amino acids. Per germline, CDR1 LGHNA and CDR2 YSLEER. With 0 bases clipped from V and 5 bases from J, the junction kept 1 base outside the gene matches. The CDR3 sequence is CASSQEGLAEDTQYF. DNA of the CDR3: TGCGCCAGCAGCCAAGAGGGACTAGCGGAAGATACGCAGTATTTT.

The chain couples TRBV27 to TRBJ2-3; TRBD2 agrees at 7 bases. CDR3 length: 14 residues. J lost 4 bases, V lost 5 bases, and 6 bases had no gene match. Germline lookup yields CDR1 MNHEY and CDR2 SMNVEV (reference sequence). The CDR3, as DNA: TGTGCCAGCAGTACCGATGGGGGGGCAGATACGCAGTATTTT. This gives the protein CASSTDGGADTQYF.